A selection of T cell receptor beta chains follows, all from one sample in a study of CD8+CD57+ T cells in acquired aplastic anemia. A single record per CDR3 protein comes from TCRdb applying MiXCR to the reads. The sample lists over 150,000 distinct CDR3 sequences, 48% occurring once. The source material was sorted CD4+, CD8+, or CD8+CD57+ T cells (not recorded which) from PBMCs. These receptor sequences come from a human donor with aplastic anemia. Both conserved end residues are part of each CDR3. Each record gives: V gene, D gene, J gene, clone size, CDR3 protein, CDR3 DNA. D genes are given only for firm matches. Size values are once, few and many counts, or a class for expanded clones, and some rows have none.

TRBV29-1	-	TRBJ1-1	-	CSGGGNTEAFF	TGCAGCGGCGGGGGGAACACTGAAGCTTTCTTT
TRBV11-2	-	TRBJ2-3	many	CASSLGRQGGGGADTQYF	TGTGCCAGCAGCTTAGGAAGACAGGGAGGGGGTGGTGCAGATACGCAGTATTTT
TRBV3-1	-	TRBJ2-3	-	CASSQFGKTDTQYF	TGTGCCAGCAGCCAATTCGGAAAGACAGATACGCAGTATTTT
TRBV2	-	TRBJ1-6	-	CATGLSYNSPLHF	TGTGCCACAGGGCTCTCCTATAATTCACCCCTCCACTTT
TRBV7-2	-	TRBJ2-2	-	CASSLGLIGAGELFF	TGTGCCAGCAGCTTAGGACTAATCGGTGCCGGGGAGCTGTTTTTT
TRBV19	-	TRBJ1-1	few	CASSIVSGGGTEAFF	TGTGCCAGTAGTATAGTCTCTGGTGGTGGTACTGAAGCTTTCTTT
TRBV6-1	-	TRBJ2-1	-	CASSPDYSSYNEQFF	TGTGCCAGCAGTCCAGATTACAGCTCCTACAATGAGCAGTTCTTC
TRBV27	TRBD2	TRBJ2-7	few	CASSSDPGLAGFF	TGTGCCAGCAGTTCCGATCCGGGACTAGCGGGGTTCTTC
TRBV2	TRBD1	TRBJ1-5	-	CASTRDSRNQPQHF	TGTGCCAGCACAAGGGACAGTCGCAATCAGCCCCAGCATTTT
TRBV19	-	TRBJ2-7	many	CASSGPQGSYEQYF	TGTGCCAGTAGCGGGCCCCAGGGCTCCTACGAGCAGTACTTC
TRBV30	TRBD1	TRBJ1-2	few	CAWSLRGDFYGYTF	TGTGCCTGGAGTCTCAGGGGGGACTTCTATGGCTACACCTTC
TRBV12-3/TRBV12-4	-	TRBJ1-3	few	CASSLGRGSGNTIYF	TGTGCCAGCAGTTTAGGTAGGGGATCTGGAAACACCATATATTTT
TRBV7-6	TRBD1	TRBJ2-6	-	CASSPRQGRIGANVLTF	TGTGCCAGCAGCCCCAGACAGGGGCGGATTGGGGCCAACGTCCTGACTTTC
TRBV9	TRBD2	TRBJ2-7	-	CASSVGGLAGVYEQYF	TGTGCCAGCAGCGTAGGGGGGCTAGCGGGAGTTTACGAGCAGTACTTC
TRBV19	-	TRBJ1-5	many	CASREGNSNQPQHF	TGTGCCAGTCGAGAGGGGAATAGCAATCAGCCCCAGCATTTT
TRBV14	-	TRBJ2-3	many	CASSQAPDTQYF	TGTGCCAGCAGCCAAGCCCCAGATACGCAGTATTTT
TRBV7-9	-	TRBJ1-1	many	CASSLRADLNTEAFF	TGTGCCAGCAGCTTACGCGCAGACCTGAACACTGAAGCTTTCTTT
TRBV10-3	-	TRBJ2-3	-	CAISGQLHTDTQYF	TGTGCCATCAGTGGACAGCTACACACAGATACGCAGTATTTT
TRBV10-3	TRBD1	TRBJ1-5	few	CAISDPGQGAGQPQHF	TGTGCCATCAGTGACCCAGGACAGGGGGCCGGGCAGCCCCAGCATTTT
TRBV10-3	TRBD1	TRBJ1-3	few	CAISEASGGSGNTIYF	TGTGCCATCAGTGAAGCCTCAGGGGGCTCCGGAAACACCATATATTTT
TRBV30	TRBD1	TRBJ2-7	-	CAWSVGGQAYEQYF	TGTGCCTGGAGTGTAGGGGGACAGGCCTACGAGCAGTACTTC
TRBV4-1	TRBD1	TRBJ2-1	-	CASSQVQGAQNEQFF	TGCGCCAGCAGCCAAGTGCAGGGGGCGCAAAATGAGCAGTTCTTC
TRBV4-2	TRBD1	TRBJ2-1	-	CASSPSGTASYNEQFF	TGTGCCAGCAGCCCCTCCGGGACAGCTTCCTACAATGAGCAGTTCTTC
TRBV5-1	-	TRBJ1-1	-	CASSFDRMNEAFF	TGCGCCAGCAGCTTTGACAGGATGAATGAAGCTTTCTTT
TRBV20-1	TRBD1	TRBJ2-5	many	CSARDPQGARETQYF	TGCAGTGCTAGAGATCCCCAGGGGGCCCGGGAGACCCAGTACTTC
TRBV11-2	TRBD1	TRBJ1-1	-	CASSLGQTGGAFF	TGTGCCAGCAGCTTGGGACAGACAGGGGGAGCTTTCTTT
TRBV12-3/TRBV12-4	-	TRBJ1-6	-	CASSADPHLNSPLHF	TGTGCCAGCAGTGCGGATCCTCACCTTAATTCACCCCTCCACTTT
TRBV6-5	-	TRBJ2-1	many	CASSYTADLYNEQFF	TGTGCCAGCAGTTACACGGCAGACCTTTACAATGAGCAGTTCTTC
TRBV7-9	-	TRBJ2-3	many	CASSLDSDTQYF	TGTGCCAGCAGCTTAGATTCAGATACGCAGTATTTT
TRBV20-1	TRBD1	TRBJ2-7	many	CSAITGTGTYEQYF	TGCAGTGCTATTACCGGGACAGGGACCTACGAGCAGTACTTC
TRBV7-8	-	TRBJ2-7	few	CASGSYEQYF	TGTGCCAGCGGGAGTTACGAGCAGTACTTC
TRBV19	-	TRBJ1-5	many	CASTQTIGQPQHF	TGTGCCAGTACGCAGACCATCGGTCAGCCCCAGCATTTT
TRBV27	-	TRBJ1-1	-	CASSGGWGRPNTEAFF	TGTGCCAGCAGTGGGGGCTGGGGCAGACCGAACACTGAAGCTTTCTTT
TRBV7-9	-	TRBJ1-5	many	CASSLALGPQHF	TGTGCCAGCAGCTTAGCGCTAGGACCCCAGCATTTT
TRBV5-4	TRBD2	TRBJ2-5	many	CASSPGWGGEETQYF	TGTGCCAGCAGCCCCGGGTGGGGGGGTGAAGAGACCCAGTACTTC
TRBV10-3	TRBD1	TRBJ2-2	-	CATLATGQNTGELFF	TGTGCCACCTTAGCGACAGGGCAGAACACCGGGGAGCTGTTTTTT
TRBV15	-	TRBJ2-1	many	CATSRDADVYNEQFF	TGTGCCACCAGCAGAGATGCGGACGTTTACAATGAGCAGTTCTTC
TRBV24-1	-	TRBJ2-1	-	CATSDSNYNEQFF	TGTGCCACCAGTGATTCAAACTACAATGAGCAGTTCTTC
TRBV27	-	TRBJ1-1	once	CASIRWEGTEAFF	TGTGCCAGCATCCGGTGGGAGGGCACTGAAGCTTTCTTT
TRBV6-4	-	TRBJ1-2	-	CASSELGGRGYTF	TGTGCCAGCAGTGAATTAGGGGGGAGAGGCTACACCTTC
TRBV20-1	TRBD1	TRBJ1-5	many	CSARETGGYNQPQHF	TGCAGTGCTAGGGAGACAGGGGGCTACAATCAGCCCCAGCATTTT
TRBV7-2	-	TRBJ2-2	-	CASPWNTGELFF	TGTGCCAGCCCTTGGAACACCGGGGAGCTGTTTTTT
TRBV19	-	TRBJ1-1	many	CASSIVRGVYTEAFF	TGTGCCAGTAGTATAGTTCGGGGGGTGTACACTGAAGCTTTCTTT
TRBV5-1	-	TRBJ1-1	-	CASRPEGWMNTEAFF	TGCGCCAGCCGCCCTGAGGGATGGATGAACACTGAAGCTTTCTTT
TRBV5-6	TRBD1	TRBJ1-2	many	CASSLSGPGQDYGYTF	TGTGCCAGCAGCTTGTCGGGTCCGGGACAGGACTATGGCTACACCTTC
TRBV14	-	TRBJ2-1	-	CASSFSSGRIISYNEQFF	TGTGCCAGCAGTTTTTCGAGCGGACGAATTATCTCCTACAATGAGCAGTTCTTC
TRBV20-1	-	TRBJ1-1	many	CSARDRLMNTEAFF	TGCAGTGCTAGAGACCGGCTCATGAACACTGAAGCTTTCTTT
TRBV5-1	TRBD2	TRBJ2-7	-	CASSPSGGGDEQYF	TGCGCCAGCAGCCCTAGCGGGGGGGGAGACGAGCAGTACTTC
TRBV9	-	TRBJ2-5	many	CASSVGGERGETQYF	TGTGCCAGCAGCGTAGGAGGGGAGAGGGGGGAGACCCAGTACTTC
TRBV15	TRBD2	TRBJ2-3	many	CATSSRRLAHITDTQYF	TGTGCCACCAGTTCCCGAAGACTAGCGCACATCACAGATACGCAGTATTTT
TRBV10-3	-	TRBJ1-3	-	CAIRDSRGGNTIYF	TGTGCCATCAGGGATAGTAGGGGAGGAAACACCATATATTTT
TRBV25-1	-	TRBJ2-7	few	CASRRRDEQYF	TGTGCCAGCAGAAGGAGGGACGAGCAGTACTTC
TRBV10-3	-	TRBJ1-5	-	CAISESLYQEQHF	TGTGCCATCAGTGAGTCCTTGTATCAGGAGCAGCATTTT
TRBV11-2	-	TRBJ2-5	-	CASSLKVSGRGNWGPHF	TGTGCCAGCAGCTTAAAGGTGTCCGGGCGGGGGAACTGGGGGCCGCACTTC
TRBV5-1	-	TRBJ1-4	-	CASRLGTGSTNEKLFF	TGCGCCAGCAGGTTGGGCACAGGCTCAACTAATGAAAAACTGTTTTTT